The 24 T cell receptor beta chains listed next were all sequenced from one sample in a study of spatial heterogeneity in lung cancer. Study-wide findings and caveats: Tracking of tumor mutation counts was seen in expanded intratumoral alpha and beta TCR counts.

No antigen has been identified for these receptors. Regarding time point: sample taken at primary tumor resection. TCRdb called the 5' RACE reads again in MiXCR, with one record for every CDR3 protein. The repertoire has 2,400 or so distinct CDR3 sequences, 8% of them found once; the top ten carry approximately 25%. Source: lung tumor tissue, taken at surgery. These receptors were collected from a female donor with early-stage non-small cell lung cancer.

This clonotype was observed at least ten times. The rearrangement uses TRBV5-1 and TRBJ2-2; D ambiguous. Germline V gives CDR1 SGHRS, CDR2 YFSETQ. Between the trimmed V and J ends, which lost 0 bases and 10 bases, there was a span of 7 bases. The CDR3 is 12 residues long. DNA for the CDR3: TGCGCCAGCAGCTTGGGAGCGCCGGAGCTGTTTTTT. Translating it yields CASSLGAPELFF.

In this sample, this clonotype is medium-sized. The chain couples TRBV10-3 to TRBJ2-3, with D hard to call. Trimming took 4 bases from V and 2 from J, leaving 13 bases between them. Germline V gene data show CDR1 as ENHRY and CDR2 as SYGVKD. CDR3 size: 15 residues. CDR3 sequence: CAISVTFGATDTQYF. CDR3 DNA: TGTGCCATCAGTGTCACATTCGGTGCCACAGATACGCAGTATTTT.

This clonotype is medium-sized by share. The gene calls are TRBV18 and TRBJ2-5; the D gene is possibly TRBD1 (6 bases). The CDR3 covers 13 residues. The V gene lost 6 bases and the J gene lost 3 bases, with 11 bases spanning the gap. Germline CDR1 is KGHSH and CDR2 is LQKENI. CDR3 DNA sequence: TGTGCCAGCTCGTCCGGGACAAAAGAGACCCAGTACTTC. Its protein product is CASSSGTKETQYF.

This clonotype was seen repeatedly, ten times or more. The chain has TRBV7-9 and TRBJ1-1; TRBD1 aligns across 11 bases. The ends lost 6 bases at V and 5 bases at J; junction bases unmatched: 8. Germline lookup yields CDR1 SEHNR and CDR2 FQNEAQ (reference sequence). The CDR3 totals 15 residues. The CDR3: CASSSGRDRGTEAFF. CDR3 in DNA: TGTGCCAGCAGTTCAGGCCGGGACAGGGGGACTGAAGCTTTCTTT. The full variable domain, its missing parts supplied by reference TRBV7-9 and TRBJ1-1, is DTGVSQNPRHKITKRGQNVTFRCDPISEHNRLYWYRQTLGQGPEFLTYFQNEAQLEKSRLLSDRFSAERPKGSFSTLEIQRTEQGDSAMYLCASSSGRDRGTEAFFGQGTRLTVV.

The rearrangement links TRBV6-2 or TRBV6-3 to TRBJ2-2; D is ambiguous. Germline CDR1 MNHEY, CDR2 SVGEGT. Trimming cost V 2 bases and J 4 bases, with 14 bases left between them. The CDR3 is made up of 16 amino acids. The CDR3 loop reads CASSYEPIRSTGELFF. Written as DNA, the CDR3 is TGTGCCAGCAGTTACGAACCGATCAGGTCCACCGGGGAGCTGTTTTTT.

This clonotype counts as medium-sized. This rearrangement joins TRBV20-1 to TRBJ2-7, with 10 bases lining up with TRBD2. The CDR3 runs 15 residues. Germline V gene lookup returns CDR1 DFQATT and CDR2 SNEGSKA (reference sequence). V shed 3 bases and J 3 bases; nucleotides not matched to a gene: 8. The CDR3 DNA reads TGCAGTGCTAGGAATAGCGGGAGGTCCCTCTACGAGCAGTACTTC. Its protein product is CSARNSGRSLYEQYF.

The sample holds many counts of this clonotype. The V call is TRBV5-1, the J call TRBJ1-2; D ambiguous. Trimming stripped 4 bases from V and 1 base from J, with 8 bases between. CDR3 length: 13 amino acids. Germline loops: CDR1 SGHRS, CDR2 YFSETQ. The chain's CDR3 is CASSRGINYGYTF. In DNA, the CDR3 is TGCGCCAGCAGCCGCGGGATTAACTATGGCTACACCTTC.

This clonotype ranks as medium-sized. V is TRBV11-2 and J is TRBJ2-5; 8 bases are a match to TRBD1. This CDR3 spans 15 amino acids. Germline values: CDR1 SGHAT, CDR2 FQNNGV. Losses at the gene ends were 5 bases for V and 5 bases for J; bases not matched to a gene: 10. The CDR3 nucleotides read TGTGCCAGCAGCCCCGAAAGGACAGGGAGGGAGACCCAGTACTTC. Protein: CASSPERTGRETQYF.

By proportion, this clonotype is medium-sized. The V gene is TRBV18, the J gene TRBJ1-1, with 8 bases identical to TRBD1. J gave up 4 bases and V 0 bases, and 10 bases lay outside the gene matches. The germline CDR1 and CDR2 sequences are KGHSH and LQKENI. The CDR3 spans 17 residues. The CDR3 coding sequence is TGTGCCAGCTCACCACCGGGCTCAGGGGGCGGTATCACTGAAGCTTTCTTT. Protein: CASSPPGSGGGITEAFF. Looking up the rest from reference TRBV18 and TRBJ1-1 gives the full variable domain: NAGVMQNPRHLVRRRGQEARLRCSPMKGHSHVYWYRQLPEEGLKFMVYLQKENIIDESGMPKERFSAEFPKEGPSILRIQQVVRGDSAAYFCASSPPGSGGGITEAFFGQGTRLTVV.

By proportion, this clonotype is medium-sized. In DNA form, the CDR3 reads TGTGCCAGCAGTCCTAGGACTAGCATGAACCTAGCAAAAAACATTCAGTACTTC. Its protein is CASSPRTSMNLAKNIQYF. The rearrangement uses TRBV28 and TRBJ2-4, with 8 bases aligning to TRBD2. Germline V gene lookup returns CDR1 MDHEN and CDR2 SYDVKM. The CDR3 covers 18 residues. The V gene end was trimmed by 5 bases and the J gene end by 4 bases; junction bases not matched to a gene: 16. The complete variable domain, with remaining parts taken from reference TRBV28 and TRBJ2-4, reads DVKVTQSSRYLVKRTGEKVFLECVQDMDHENMFWYRQDPGLGLRLIYFSYDVKMKEKGDIPEGYSVSREKKERFSLILESASTNQTSMYLCASSPRTSMNLAKNIQYFGAGTRLSVL.

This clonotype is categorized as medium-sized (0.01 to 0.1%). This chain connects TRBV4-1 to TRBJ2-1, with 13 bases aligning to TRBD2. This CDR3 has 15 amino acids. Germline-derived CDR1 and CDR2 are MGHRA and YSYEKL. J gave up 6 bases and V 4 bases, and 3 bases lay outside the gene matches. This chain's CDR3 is CASSPGTSGTNEQFF. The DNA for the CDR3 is TGCGCCAGCAGCCCCGGGACTAGCGGGACCAATGAGCAGTTCTTC.

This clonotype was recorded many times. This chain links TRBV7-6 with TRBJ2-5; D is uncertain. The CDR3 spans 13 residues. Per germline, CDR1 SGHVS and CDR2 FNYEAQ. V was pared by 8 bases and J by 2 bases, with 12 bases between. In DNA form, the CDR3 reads TGTGCCAGCGCCCGAGGACGGCAAGAGACCCAGTACTTC. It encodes CASARGRQETQYF. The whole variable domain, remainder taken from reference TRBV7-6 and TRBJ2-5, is GAGVSQSPRYKVTKRGQDVALRCDPISGHVSLYWYRQALGQGPEFLTYFNYEAQQDKSGLPNDRFSAERPEGSISTLTIQRTEQRDSAMYRCASARGRQETQYFGPGTRLLVL.

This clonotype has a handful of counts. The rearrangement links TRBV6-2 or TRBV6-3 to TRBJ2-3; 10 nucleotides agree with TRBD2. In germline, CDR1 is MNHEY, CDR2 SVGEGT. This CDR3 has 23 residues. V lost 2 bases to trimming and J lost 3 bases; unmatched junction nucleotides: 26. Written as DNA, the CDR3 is TGTGCCAGCAGTTACCCGAAACTGTCCAAGGGGGGCCTAGCGGGAGTACTGACAGATACGCAGTATTTT. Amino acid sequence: CASSYPKLSKGGLAGVLTDTQYF.

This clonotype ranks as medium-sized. CDR3 nucleotides: TGTGCCAGCAGTCCAGGGACAGATACGCAGTATTTT. It yields the protein CASSPGTDTQYF. The chain couples TRBV2 to TRBJ2-3; a weak D match, TRBD1 (5 bases). The CDR3 totals 12 residues. Germline CDR1 is SNHLY and CDR2 is FYNNEI. V lost 5 bases to trimming and J lost 3 bases, with 6 bases between them.

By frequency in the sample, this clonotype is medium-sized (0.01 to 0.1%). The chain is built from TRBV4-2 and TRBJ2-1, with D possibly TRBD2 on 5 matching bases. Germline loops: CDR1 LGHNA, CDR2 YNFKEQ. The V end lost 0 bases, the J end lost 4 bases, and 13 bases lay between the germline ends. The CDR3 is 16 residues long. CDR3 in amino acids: CASSQEGSGPYNEQFF. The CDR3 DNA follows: TGTGCCAGCAGCCAAGAGGGGAGCGGACCATACAATGAGCAGTTCTTC.

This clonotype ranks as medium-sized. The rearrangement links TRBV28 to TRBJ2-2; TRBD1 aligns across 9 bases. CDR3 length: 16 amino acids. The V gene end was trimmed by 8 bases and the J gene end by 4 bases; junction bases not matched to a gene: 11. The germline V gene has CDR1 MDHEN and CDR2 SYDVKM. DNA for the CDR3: TGTGCCAGCTACAGATTCGGACAGGGGACCACCGGGGAGCTGTTTTTT. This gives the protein CASYRFGQGTTGELFF.

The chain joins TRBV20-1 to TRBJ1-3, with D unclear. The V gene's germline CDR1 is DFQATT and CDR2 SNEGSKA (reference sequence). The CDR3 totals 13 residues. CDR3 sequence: CSTSGISGNTIYF. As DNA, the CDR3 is TGCAGCACTTCGGGGATCTCTGGAAACACCATATATTTT.

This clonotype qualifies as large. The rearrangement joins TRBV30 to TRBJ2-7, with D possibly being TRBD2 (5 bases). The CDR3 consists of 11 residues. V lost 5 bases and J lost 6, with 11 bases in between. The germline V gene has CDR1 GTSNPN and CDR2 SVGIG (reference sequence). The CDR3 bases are TGTGCCTGGCATAGGAGCGGCGAGCAGTACTTC. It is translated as CAWHRSGEQYF.

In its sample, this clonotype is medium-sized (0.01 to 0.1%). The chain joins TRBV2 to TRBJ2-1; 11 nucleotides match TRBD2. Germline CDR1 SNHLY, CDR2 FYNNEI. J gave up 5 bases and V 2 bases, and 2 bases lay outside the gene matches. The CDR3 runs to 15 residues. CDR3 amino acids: CASSEQGLADNEQFF. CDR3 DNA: TGTGCCAGCAGTGAACAGGGACTAGCGGACAATGAGCAGTTCTTC.

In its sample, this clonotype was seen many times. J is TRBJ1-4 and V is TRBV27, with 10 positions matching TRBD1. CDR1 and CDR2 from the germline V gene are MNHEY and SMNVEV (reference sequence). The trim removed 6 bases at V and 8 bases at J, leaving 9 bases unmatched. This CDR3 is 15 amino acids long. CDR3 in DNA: TGTGCCAGCAGAACCGGGACAGGGGCTCGGGAAAAACTGTTTTTT. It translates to CASRTGTGAREKLFF.

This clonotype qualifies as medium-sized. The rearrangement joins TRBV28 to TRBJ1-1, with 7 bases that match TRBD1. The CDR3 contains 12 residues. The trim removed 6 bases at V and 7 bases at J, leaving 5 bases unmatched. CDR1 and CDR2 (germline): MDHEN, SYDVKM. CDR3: CASSLNRGEAFF. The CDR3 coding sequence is TGTGCCAGCAGCCTCAACAGGGGTGAAGCTTTCTTT.

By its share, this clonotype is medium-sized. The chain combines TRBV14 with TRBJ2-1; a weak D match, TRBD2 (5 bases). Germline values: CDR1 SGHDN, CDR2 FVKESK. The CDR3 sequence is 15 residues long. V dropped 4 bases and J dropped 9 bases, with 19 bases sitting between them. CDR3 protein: CASSPPPTSLVEQFF. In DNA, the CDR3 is TGTGCCAGCAGCCCACCCCCCACTAGTCTCGTTGAGCAGTTCTTC.

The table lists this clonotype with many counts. CDR3 loop: CASSSAIAGAYNEQFF. The DNA of the CDR3 is TGTGCCAGCAGTTCGGCGATAGCGGGAGCCTACAATGAGCAGTTCTTC. The chain combines TRBV27 with TRBJ2-1, with TRBD2 identical over 9 bases. Germline V gene sequence: CDR1 MNHEY, CDR2 SMNVEV (reference sequence). Trimming removed 4 bases from V and 2 bases from J; junction bases left unmatched: 6. The CDR3 totals 16 residues.

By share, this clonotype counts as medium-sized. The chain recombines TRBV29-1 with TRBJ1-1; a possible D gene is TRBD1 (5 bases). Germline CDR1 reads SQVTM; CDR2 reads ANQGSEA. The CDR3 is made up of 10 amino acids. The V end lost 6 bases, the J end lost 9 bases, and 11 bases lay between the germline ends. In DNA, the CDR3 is TGCAGCGTGCTACAGGAGCAAGCTTTCTTT. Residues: CSVLQEQAFF.